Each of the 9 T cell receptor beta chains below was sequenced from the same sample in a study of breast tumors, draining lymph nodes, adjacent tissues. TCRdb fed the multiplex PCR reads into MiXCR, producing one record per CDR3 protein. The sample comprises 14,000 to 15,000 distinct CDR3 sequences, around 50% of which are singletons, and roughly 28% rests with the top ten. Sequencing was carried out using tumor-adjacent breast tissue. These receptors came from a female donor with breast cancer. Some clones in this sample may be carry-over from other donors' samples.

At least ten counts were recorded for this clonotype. The CDR3 DNA reads TGTGCCAGCAGTGGGGGGCCCCACTCCTACAATGAGCAGTTCTTC. Protein: CASSGGPHSYNEQFF. V is TRBV27 and J is TRBJ2-1; D is possibly TRBD1 or TRBD2 (6 bases each). Trimming cost V 5 bases and J 0 bases, with 11 bases left between them. Germline V gene sequence: CDR1 MNHEY, CDR2 SMNVEV (reference sequence). This CDR3 is 15 amino acids long.

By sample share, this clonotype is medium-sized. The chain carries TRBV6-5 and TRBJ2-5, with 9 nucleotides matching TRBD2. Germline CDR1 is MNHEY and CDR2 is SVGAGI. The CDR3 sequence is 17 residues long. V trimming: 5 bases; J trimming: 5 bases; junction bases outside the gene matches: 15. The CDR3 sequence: CASSSLKRTSDDETQYF. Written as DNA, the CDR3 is TGTGCCAGCAGTAGCCTCAAACGGACTAGCGATGACGAGACCCAGTACTTC.

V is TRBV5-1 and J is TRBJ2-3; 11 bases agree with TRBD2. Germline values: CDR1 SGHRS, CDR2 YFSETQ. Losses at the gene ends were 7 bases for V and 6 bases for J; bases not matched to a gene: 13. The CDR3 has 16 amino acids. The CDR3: CASLRTSGSAVDTQYF. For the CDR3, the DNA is TGCGCCAGCCTTAGAACTAGCGGGAGTGCGGTTGATACGCAGTATTTT.

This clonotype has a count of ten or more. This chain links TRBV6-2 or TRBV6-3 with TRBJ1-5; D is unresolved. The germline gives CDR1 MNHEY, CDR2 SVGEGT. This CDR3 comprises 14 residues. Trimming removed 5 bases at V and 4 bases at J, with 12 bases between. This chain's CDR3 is CASSLLMGNQPQHF. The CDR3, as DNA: TGTGCCAGCAGTCTCTTAATGGGAAATCAGCCCCAGCATTTT.

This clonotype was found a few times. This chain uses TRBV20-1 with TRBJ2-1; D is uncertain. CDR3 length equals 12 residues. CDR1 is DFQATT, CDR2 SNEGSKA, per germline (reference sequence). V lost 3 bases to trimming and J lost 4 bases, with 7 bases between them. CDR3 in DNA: TGCAGTGCTAGCCGGGTTTACAATGAGCAGTTCTTC. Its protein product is CSASRVYNEQFF.

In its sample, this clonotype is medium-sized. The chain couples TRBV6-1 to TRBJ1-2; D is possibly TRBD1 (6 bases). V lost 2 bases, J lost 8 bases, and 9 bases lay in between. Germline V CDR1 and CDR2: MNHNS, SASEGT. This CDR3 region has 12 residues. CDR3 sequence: CASSETGLGYTF. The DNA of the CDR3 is TGTGCCAGCAGTGAAACAGGGCTAGGCTACACCTTC.

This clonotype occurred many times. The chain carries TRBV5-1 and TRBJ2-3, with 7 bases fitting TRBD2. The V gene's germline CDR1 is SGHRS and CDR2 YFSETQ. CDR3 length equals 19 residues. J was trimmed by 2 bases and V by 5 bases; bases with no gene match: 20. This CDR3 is CASSRAGVTGRSITDTQYF. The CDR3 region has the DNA TGCGCCAGCAGTCGTGCGGGGGTTACGGGACGGAGTATCACAGATACGCAGTATTTT.

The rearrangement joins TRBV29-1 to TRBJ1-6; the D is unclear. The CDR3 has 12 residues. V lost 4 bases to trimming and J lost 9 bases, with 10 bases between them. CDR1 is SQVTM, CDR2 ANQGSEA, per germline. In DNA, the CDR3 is TGCAGCGTTGGGGAAGTGGGTTCACCCCTCCACTTT. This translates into CSVGEVGSPLHF.

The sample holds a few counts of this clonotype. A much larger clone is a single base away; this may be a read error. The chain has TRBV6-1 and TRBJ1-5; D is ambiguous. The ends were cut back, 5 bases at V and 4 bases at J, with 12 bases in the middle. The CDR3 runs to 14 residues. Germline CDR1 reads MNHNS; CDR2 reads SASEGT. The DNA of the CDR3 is TGTGCCAGCAGTCGACAAACCGGGAATCAGCCCCAGCATTTT. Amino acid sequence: CASSRQTGNQPQHF.